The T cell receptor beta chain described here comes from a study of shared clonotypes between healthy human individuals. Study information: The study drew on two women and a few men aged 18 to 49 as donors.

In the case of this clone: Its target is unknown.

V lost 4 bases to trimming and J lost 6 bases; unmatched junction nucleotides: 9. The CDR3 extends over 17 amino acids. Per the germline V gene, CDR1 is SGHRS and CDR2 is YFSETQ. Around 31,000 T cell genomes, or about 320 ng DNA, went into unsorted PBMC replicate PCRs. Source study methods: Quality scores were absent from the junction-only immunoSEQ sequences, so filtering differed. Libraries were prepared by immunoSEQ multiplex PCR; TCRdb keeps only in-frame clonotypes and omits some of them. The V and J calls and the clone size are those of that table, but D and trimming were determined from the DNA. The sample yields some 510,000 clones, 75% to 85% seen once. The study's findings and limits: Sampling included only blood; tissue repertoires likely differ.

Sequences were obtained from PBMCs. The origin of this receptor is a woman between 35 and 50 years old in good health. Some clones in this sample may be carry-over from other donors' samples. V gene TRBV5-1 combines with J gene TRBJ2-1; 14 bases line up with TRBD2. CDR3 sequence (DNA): TGCGCCAGCAGCATGACTAGCGGGAGGGCCGTTGGCAATGAGCAGTTCTTC. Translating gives CASSMTSGRAVGNEQFF.